The text below deals with one T cell receptor beta chain. Its target antigen remains unknown. No much larger clone is present one base from it, and per-base qualities are unavailable. The TCR beta CDR3 regions were amplified from RNA transcripts. A first-round RT-PCR of the TCR CDR3 used the HTBI primer set with the Qiagen OneStep RT-PCR kit. Libraries were constructed in a second round of multiplex PCR, after which size selection and purification were performed. Paired-end sequencing of the libraries was performed with 100 bp reads on an Illumina HiSeq2000. The original methods were these. SOAPnuke was used to process the raw data, removing reads that contained adapters or uncalled bases, had a mean Phred below 15, or lacked an exact match to the constant primer or identifier. COPE v1.2.5 was used to merge the high-quality paired reads, and each unique nucleotide sequence was defined as a clonotype. Clonotypes were aligned to IMGT TRBV, TRBD and TRBJ reference segments using MiTCR v1.1. The analysis included only V-J combinations with a frequency above 0.0001, which together covered approximately 99% of the repertoires. A TCS score was defined as the ratio between F50 (clonal expansion) and ExV (chaos), using BLOSUM62-based TCRdist between CDR3 peptides within each V-J. Welch's t-statistics and random forest reduced around 550 V-J features to 10 to 15, which were used in a naive Bayes classifier (R e1071). TCRdb ran its own pipeline on the public reads, namely fastp trimming at Q25 and MiXCR clone calling, and kept in-frame beta chains. Every CDR3 protein is listed once, alongside the most common genes and DNA of its rows. Clone size and V and J calls follow TCRdb, not the original study. The sample data list hundreds of thousands of distinct CDR3 sequences, and about 14% of these were observed just once. The ten largest clones represent just under 25% of the sample.

The entry originates in a study of T cells in Graves' hyperthyroidism and ophthalmopathy (dated by TCRdb to the late 2010s). With regard to the full study: Peripheral blood samples were taken at the time of initial diagnosis, prior to any treatment. To identify distinguishing TCR V-J signatures, a discovery cohort of 90 to 100 patients was used, comprising 43 with Graves' ophthalmopathy and some 60 with stable Graves' hyperthyroidism. An independent validation cohort of fewer than 20 hyperthyroidism patients and over 15 patients who later progressed to ophthalmopathy tested prospective prediction of ophthalmopathy. The 100 discovery patients were divided at random into training and test sets in a 7:3 ratio. The study also compared thyroid tissue and blood T-cell repertoires from roughly six Graves' hyperthyroidism patients. Once sampling was done, hyperthyroidism patients were given methimazole at a starting dose of 30 mg daily, whereas ophthalmopathy patients were given high-dose intravenous methylprednisolone. According to the paper, TCR Vbeta CDR3 sequencing was carried out on 135 peripheral blood samples, which came from 40 to 45 ophthalmopathy, around 75 hyperthyroidism and approximately 17 progressor patients.

Overall results and qualifications from the work: Most expanded thyroid clonotypes (frequency above 0.001) were also detected in blood, suggesting blood repertoires may reflect thyroid immune responses. In cross-validation, a model built on a 13 V-J signature told ophthalmopathy apart from stable hyperthyroidism with 85% to 90% sensitivity and approximately 84% specificity, and in testing the same model reached 80%/75%. During validation, the model predicted progression to ophthalmopathy a median of about 5.9 months ahead of onset, with approximately 70% sensitivity and 72% to 85% specificity. No statistical method was used to fix the sample size in advance, and group allocation was not hidden from the investigators.

A patient counted as having stable Graves' hyperthyroidism if no progression to ophthalmopathy occurred over 18 months of follow-up. The hyperthyroidism patients were between 18 and 65 years old and newly diagnosed, with a disease duration of less than 2 months. The study excluded patients with uncontrolled infections, other autoimmune diseases, pregnancy or lactation. Diagnoses were established on the basis of clinical symptoms, serum thyroxine and TRAb, thyroid ultrasound, and orbital computed tomography. PBMCs were isolated from 10 ml of fresh peripheral blood by Ficoll-Paque density gradient centrifugation. Trizol reagent was used to extract total RNA, and RNA quality was then checked on an Agilent 2100 Bioanalyzer. The clonotype originates from a woman aged 25-40 years with Graves' hyperthyroidism. The sample taken for sequencing was blood.

The base sequence is TGCGCCAGCAGCTCCGGTCAGACGAACACCGGGGAGCTGTTTTTT. This sequence encodes CASSSGQTNTGELFF. The receptor chain draws on TRBV5-1 and TRBJ2-2; no D gene can be assigned with confidence. From cysteine to phenylalanine, the CDR3 is 15 amino acids long. Left in the record is the CDR3 DNA by itself, 45 bases read in frame from the first base. Reading the germline V gene gives CDR1 SGHRS and CDR2 YFSETQ. The junction carries 9 bases between V and J, which are trimmed by 3 bases and 0 bases respectively.